Presented here are 31 T cell receptor beta chains from one specimen sequenced in a study of blood T cell repertoires in COVID-19. TCRdb's copy holds only in-frame clones and misses some; the assay was immunoSEQ multiplex PCR. Of some 190,000 clones in the sample, roughly 83% were seen once. The source material was PBMCs or T cells enriched from blood (not recorded which). Receptor source: a young woman who had recovered from COVID-19.

The chain recombines TRBV5-4 with TRBJ2-2; possibly TRBD2 for D (5 bases). Trimming removed 0 bases at V and 4 bases at J, with 7 bases between. The CDR3 extends over 14 amino acids. Germline CDR1 reads SGHNT; CDR2 reads YYREEE (reference sequence). CDR3 coding DNA: TGTGCCAGCAGCTTGGGCGGGTCCACCGGGGAGCTGTTTTTT. It specifies CASSLGGSTGELFF.

The rearrangement joins TRBV18 to TRBJ1-4; weak D call: TRBD1 (5 bases). This CDR3 comprises 15 residues. V lost 0 bases to trimming and J lost 7 bases, with 12 bases between them. Germline values: CDR1 KGHSH, CDR2 LQKENI. The CDR3 is CASSPPGFRAEKLFF. The CDR3 DNA is TGTGCCAGCTCACCACCGGGTTTCAGGGCTGAAAAACTGTTTTTT.

The gene calls are TRBV7-9 and TRBJ1-3; TRBD1 matches at 7 bases. V trimming: 1 base; J trimming: 4 bases; junction bases outside the gene matches: 7. The CDR3 consists of 16 residues. Germline assignment: CDR1 SEHNR and CDR2 FQNEAQ (reference sequence). The CDR3 protein is CASSLVRQGGGNTIYF. In nucleotides, the CDR3 is TGTGCCAGCAGCTTAGTCCGACAGGGAGGAGGAAACACCATATATTTT. Filled out from reference TRBV7-9 and TRBJ1-3, the complete variable domain reads DTGVSQNPRHKITKRGQNVTFRCDPISEHNRLYWYRQTLGQGPEFLTYFQNEAQLEKSRLLSDRFSAERPKGSFSTLEIQRTEQGDSAMYLCASSLVRQGGGNTIYFGEGSWLTVV.

The table lists this clone with a count of one. V and J are TRBV10-3 and TRBJ1-2; 9 positions agree with TRBD1. V shed 6 bases, J shed 5 bases, and the junction held 10 bases outside the gene matches. This CDR3 spans 15 amino acids. Per the germline V gene, CDR1 is ENHRY and CDR2 is SYGVKD. DNA of the CDR3: TGTGCCATCAGCATACCGGGACAGGGCGGGTATGGCTACACCTTC. Its protein is CAISIPGQGGYGYTF.

The chain has TRBV11-3 and TRBJ2-3, with 8 bases aligning to TRBD1. The CDR3 totals 16 residues. Germline V gives CDR1 SGHNT, CDR2 YENEEA. V was clipped by 5 bases and J by 3 bases; unmatched bases: 10. The CDR3, as DNA: TGTGCCAGCAGCAAGAACAGGGGGTTAGTGACAGATACGCAGTATTTT. Protein sequence: CASSKNRGLVTDTQYF. Full variable domain (rest looked up from reference TRBV11-3 and TRBJ2-3): EAGVVQSPRYKIIEKKQPVAFWCNPISGHNTLYWYLQNLGQGPELLIRYENEEAVDDSQLPKDRFSAERLKGVDSTLKIQPAELGDSAVYLCASSKNRGLVTDTQYFGPGTRLTVL.

This chain connects TRBV4-2 to TRBJ2-1; a weak D match, TRBD2 (5 bases). Germline-derived CDR1 and CDR2 are LGHNA and YNFKEQ. V was shortened by 0 bases and J by 0 bases, with 9 bases between the two germline ends. The CDR3 length is 16 residues. The CDR3 DNA reads as TGTGCCAGCAGCCAAGATTTGGCGGGCTCCTACAATGAGCAGTTCTTC. It is translated as CASSQDLAGSYNEQFF.

Ten or more counts support this clone. The chain uses TRBV5-1 and TRBJ1-1, with TRBD1 matching 7 bases. V was clipped by 4 bases and J by 1 base; unmatched bases: 4. This CDR3 region has 14 residues. Germline V CDR1 and CDR2: SGHRS, YFSETQ. The DNA for the CDR3 is TGCGCCAGCAGCGTGGACAGGTCGAACACTGAAGCTTTCTTT. Translation: CASSVDRSNTEAFF.

The genes are TRBV4-1 and TRBJ2-1, with TRBD2 matching over 9 bases. CDR3 size: 16 residues. V gave up 2 bases and J gave up 2 bases; unmatched junction bases: 4. Germline V gene sequence: CDR1 MGHRA, CDR2 YSYEKL. As DNA, the CDR3 is TGCGCCAGCAGCCAATCGCGGGGGGGCGCCTACAATGAGCAGTTCTTC. Translating gives CASSQSRGGAYNEQFF.

The J gene is TRBJ2-2, the V gene TRBV2; 10 bases align to TRBD1. In germline, CDR1 is SNHLY, CDR2 FYNNEI. Losses at the gene ends were 6 bases for V and 1 base for J; bases not matched to a gene: 2. This CDR3 region has 15 residues. CDR3 bases: TGTGCCAGCAGCTGGGACAGGGGGAACACCGGGGAGCTGTTTTTT. Protein: CASSWDRGNTGELFF.

This clone is a singleton in its sample. The chain employs TRBV9 and TRBJ2-1; 9 positions match TRBD2. Germline V gene lookup returns CDR1 SGDLS and CDR2 YYNGEE. The CDR3 length is 15 residues. V lost 2 bases to trimming and J lost 4 bases; unmatched junction nucleotides: 4. CDR3 amino acids: CASSVSGRSYNEQFF. In DNA form, the CDR3 reads TGTGCCAGCAGCGTTAGCGGGAGAAGTTACAATGAGCAGTTCTTC.

This clone was recorded a few times. This chain connects TRBV30 to TRBJ2-5, with D perhaps TRBD2 (6 bases). Trimming pared 8 bases from V and 6 bases from J, leaving 10 bases between. Germline V gene data show CDR1 as GTSNPN and CDR2 as SVGIG (reference sequence). The CDR3 is 10 amino acids. The CDR3 DNA follows: TGTGCCCTTGGGGGGAAGACCCAGTACTTC. It yields the protein CALGGKTQYF.

The DNA for the CDR3 is TGTGCCAGCAGTGAAATCACAGATATTGAAGCTTTCTTT. Amino acid sequence: CASSEITDIEAFF. The chain combines TRBV6-1 with TRBJ1-1; no reliable D call. The CDR3 spans 13 residues. V dropped 2 bases and J dropped 7 bases, with 11 bases sitting between them. CDR1 and CDR2 from the germline V gene are MNHNS and SASEGT.

V and J are TRBV27 and TRBJ1-5, with D tentatively TRBD1 (5 bases). The length of the CDR3 is 15 residues. Germline V gives CDR1 MNHEY, CDR2 SMNVEV (reference sequence). The V end was cut by 6 bases, the J end by 1 base, with 13 bases between. The CDR3 loop is CASSPPGESNQPQHF. The CDR3 DNA reads TGTGCCAGCAGCCCCCCGGGGGAGAGCAATCAGCCCCAGCATTTT.

The V gene is TRBV18, the J gene TRBJ1-1, with unresolved D. Germline assignment: CDR1 KGHSH and CDR2 LQKENI. V lost 1 base, J lost 3 bases, and 12 bases lay in between. This CDR3 contains 15 residues. The CDR3 region is CASSPQFAGDTEAFF. The DNA for the CDR3 is TGTGCCAGCTCACCACAGTTCGCCGGGGACACTGAAGCTTTCTTT.

For the CDR3, the DNA is TGTGCCAGCAGCCTCTCCTTCTCTGGAAACACCATATATTTT. Its translation: CASSLSFSGNTIYF. This rearrangement joins TRBV6-5 to TRBJ1-3, with unresolved D. Germline lookup yields CDR1 MNHEY and CDR2 SVGAGI. Trimming shortened V by 6 bases and J by 0 bases, and 9 bases separated the two germline ends. The length of the CDR3 is 14 residues.

V gene TRBV12-3 or TRBV12-4 combines with J gene TRBJ1-4; 7 bases map to TRBD1. This CDR3 comprises 13 residues. V shed 3 bases and J 8 bases; nucleotides not matched to a gene: 3. This CDR3 reads CASSLTGLEKLFF. In DNA form, the CDR3 reads TGTGCCAGCAGTTTGACAGGGCTGGAAAAACTGTTTTTT.

J is TRBJ2-1 and V is TRBV14; TRBD2 matches 9 bases. The V and J ends lost 6 bases and 7 bases, in that order; junction bases with no gene match: 7. This CDR3 contains 14 residues. The germline CDR1 and CDR2 sequences are SGHDN and FVKESK. The CDR3 loop is CASSQTSGPNEQFF. The CDR3 bases are TGTGCCAGCAGTCAGACTAGCGGTCCGAATGAGCAGTTCTTC. Full variable domain (rest looked up from reference TRBV14 and TRBJ2-1): EAGVTQFPSHSVIEKGQTVTLRCDPISGHDNLYWYRRVMGKEIKFLLHFVKESKQDESGMPNNRFLAERTGGTYSTLKVQPAELEDSGVYFCASSQTSGPNEQFFGPGTRLTVL.

Only a few counts were recorded for this clone. The chain employs TRBV28 and TRBJ2-5; TRBD2 matches at 13 bases. Trimming removed 5 bases from V and 5 bases from J; junction bases left unmatched: 8. Germline V gene lookup returns CDR1 MDHEN and CDR2 SYDVKM. The CDR3 length is 16 residues. The CDR3 here is CASSPRLAGGRETQYF. The CDR3 nucleotides read TGTGCCAGCAGTCCTAGACTAGCGGGGGGCAGGGAGACCCAGTACTTC.

CDR3 sequence reads: CASSVPGQLPGELFF. The CDR3 DNA is TGTGCCAGCAGCGTCCCGGGACAGCTCCCCGGGGAGCTGTTTTTT. The rearrangement links TRBV9 to TRBJ2-2; TRBD1 aligns across 7 bases. CDR1 is SGDLS and CDR2 is YYNGEE in the germline V gene. V dropped 2 bases and J dropped 6; count of bases not matched to a gene: 7. The CDR3 consists of 15 residues.

The chain combines TRBV27 with TRBJ1-2; TRBD1 is a possible D gene (5 bases). There are 15 residues in the CDR3. V shed 5 bases and J shed 6 bases, with 19 bases lying between them. Germline values: CDR1 MNHEY, CDR2 SMNVEV (reference sequence). The CDR3 DNA is TGTGCCAGCAGTCCCTTCAGGGTCCCATCTGATGGCTACACCTTC. Translating it yields CASSPFRVPSDGYTF.

The genes are TRBV7-8 and TRBJ2-1; no clear D. This CDR3 contains 15 residues. The germline V gene encodes CDR1 SGHVS and CDR2 FQNEAQ. Trimming removed 2 bases from V and 1 base from J, with 9 bases in between. CDR3: CASSLIVQSYNEQFF. CDR3 bases: TGTGCCAGCAGCTTAATAGTTCAATCCTACAATGAGCAGTTCTTC.

The gene calls are TRBV27 and TRBJ1-2, with 9 bases that match TRBD1. V shed 2 bases, J shed 4 bases, and the junction held 8 bases outside the gene matches. The CDR3 is 16 amino acids. CDR1 and CDR2 (germline): MNHEY, SMNVEV (reference sequence). The CDR3 DNA sequence: TGTGCCAGCAGTTTAACCGGACAGGGGCATGGCTATGGCTACACCTTC. Amino acids: CASSLTGQGHGYGYTF.

The V call is TRBV7-9, the J call TRBJ1-2; 7 bases are a match to TRBD1. This CDR3 has 17 amino acids. The germline CDR1 and CDR2 sequences are SEHNR and FQNEAQ (reference sequence). Trimming took 3 bases from V and 2 from J; bases not matched to a gene: 12. The CDR3 loop is CASSFSILQGENYGYTF. The CDR3 DNA is TGTGCCAGCAGCTTCAGTATTCTGCAGGGGGAGAACTATGGCTACACCTTC.

This chain connects TRBV6-1 to TRBJ2-7, with 7 positions matching TRBD1. Unmatched junction bases numbered 8, after V lost 2 bases and J lost 7 bases. This CDR3 is 14 amino acids long. In germline, CDR1 is MNHNS, CDR2 SASEGT. CDR3 loop: CASSETGQPREQYF. Here the CDR3 DNA reads TGTGCCAGCAGTGAAACGGGACAGCCCAGGGAGCAGTACTTC.

This clone has only a few counts. The chain combines TRBV12-5 with TRBJ1-2; 10 bases are shared with TRBD1. Germline loops: CDR1 LGHNT, CDR2 FRNRAP. Trimming removed 0 bases from V and 2 bases from J; junction bases left unmatched: 6. The length of the CDR3 is 17 residues. The CDR3 sequence: CASGLVVGQGENYGYTF. In DNA, the CDR3 is TGTGCTAGTGGTTTGGTAGTCGGACAGGGGGAAAACTATGGCTACACCTTC.

This clone appeared a single time. The rearrangement uses TRBV6-5 and TRBJ1-3; 8 positions agree with TRBD1. The CDR3 has 15 amino acids. Per the germline V gene, CDR1 is MNHEY and CDR2 is SVGAGI. After removal of 6 bases from V and 1 base from J, the junction contained 5 bases not matched to a gene. CDR3 loop: CASRGTGPSGNTIYF. Here the CDR3 DNA reads TGTGCCAGCAGAGGGACAGGCCCTTCTGGAAACACCATATATTTT.

The DNA of the CDR3 is TGTGCCAGCAGTCCCGGGTGGGGCGGACAGGGCGCAGATACGCAGTATTTT. Protein sequence: CASSPGWGGQGADTQYF. This sequence joins TRBV6-2 or TRBV6-3 and TRBJ2-3; 8 bases align to TRBD1. V dropped 5 bases and J dropped 4; count of bases not matched to a gene: 14. The CDR3 is made up of 17 amino acids. CDR1 is MNHEY and CDR2 is SVGEGT in the germline V gene.

This clone appeared a single time. The gene calls are TRBV7-8 and TRBJ1-5; 8 bases match TRBD1. This CDR3 has 17 residues. The germline V gene has CDR1 SGHVS and CDR2 FQNEAQ. V lost 3 bases to trimming and J lost 5 bases; unmatched junction nucleotides: 12. The CDR3 here is CASSLDRVAPRDQPQHF. Here the CDR3 DNA reads TGTGCCAGCAGCTTGGACAGGGTCGCCCCCAGAGATCAGCCCCAGCATTTT.

The chain employs TRBV6-5 and TRBJ2-1; TRBD2 agrees at 9 bases. Germline CDR1 and CDR2: MNHEY and SVGAGI. This CDR3 has 13 amino acids. Trimming at V came to 7 bases and at J to 7 bases, leaving 5 bases not matched to a gene. The CDR3 reads CASTSSGGNEQFF. CDR3 bases: TGTGCCAGCACGAGTAGCGGGGGAAATGAGCAGTTCTTC.

The rearrangement links TRBV7-3 to TRBJ2-2; TRBD2 matches at 14 bases. Germline V lookup: CDR1 SGHTA, CDR2 FQGTGA. Trimming took 5 bases from V and 4 from J; bases not matched to a gene: 6. The CDR3 spans 17 residues. CDR3 sequence: CASSLRGTSGSTGELFF. The DNA for the CDR3 is TGTGCCAGCAGCCTCAGAGGGACTAGCGGGAGCACCGGGGAGCTGTTTTTT.

This clone has only one observation. The chain has TRBV3-1 (or the pseudogene TRBV3-2) and TRBJ1-2; D is possibly TRBD1 (5 bases). The CDR3 spans 13 residues. V lost 2 bases to trimming and J lost 8 bases, with 12 bases between them. Germline V gene lookup returns CDR1 LGHDT and CDR2 YNNKEL (reference sequence). CDR3 coding DNA: TGTGCCAGCAGCCAACAGGGCCAACCGGGCTACACCTTC. Translating it yields CASSQQGQPGYTF.